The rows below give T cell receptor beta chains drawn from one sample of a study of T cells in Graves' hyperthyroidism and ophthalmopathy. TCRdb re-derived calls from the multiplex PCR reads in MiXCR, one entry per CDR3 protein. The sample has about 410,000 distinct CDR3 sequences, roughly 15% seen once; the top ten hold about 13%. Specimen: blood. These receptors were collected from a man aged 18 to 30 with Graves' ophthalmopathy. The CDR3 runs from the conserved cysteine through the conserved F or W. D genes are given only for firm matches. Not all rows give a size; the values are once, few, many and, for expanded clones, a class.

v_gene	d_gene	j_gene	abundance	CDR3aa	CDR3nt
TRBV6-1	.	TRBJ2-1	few	CASSSPSGASYNEQFF	TGTGCCAGCAGCTCTCCCTCCGGAGCCTCCTACAATGAGCAGTTCTTC
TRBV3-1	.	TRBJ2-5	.	CASSPDQGRVQETQYF	TGTGCCAGCAGCCCGGACCAGGGTAGAGTACAAGAGACCCAGTACTTC
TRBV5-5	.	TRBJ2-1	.	CASSQTQDREQFF	TGTGCCAGCAGCCAGACCCAGGATAGAGAGCAGTTCTTC
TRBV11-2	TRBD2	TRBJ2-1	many	CASSPLAGVNEQFF	TGTGCCAGCAGCCCCTTGGCGGGAGTCAATGAGCAGTTCTTC
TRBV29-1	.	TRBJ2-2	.	CSAVKGPITGELFF	TGCAGCGCCGTAAAGGGACCAATCACCGGGGAGCTGTTTTTT
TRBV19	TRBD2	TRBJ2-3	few	CASSMVAGGSTDTQYF	TGTGCCAGTAGTATGGTAGCGGGAGGATCCACAGATACGCAGTATTTT
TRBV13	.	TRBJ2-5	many	CASSLGLTWDQETQYF	TGTGCCAGCAGCTTAGGACTTACCTGGGACCAAGAGACCCAGTACTTC
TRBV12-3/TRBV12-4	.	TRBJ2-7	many	CASSLRQYEQYF	TGTGCCAGCAGTTTAAGGCAGTACGAGCAGTACTTC
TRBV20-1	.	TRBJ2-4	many	CSAHFQGGIQYF	TGCAGTGCCCATTTCCAGGGAGGCATTCAGTACTTC
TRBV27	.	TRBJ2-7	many	CASSLSTGLSSYEQYF	TGTGCCAGCAGTTTATCCACGGGATTAAGCTCCTACGAGCAGTACTTC
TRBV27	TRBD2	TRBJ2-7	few	CASSRGSSGSVTYEQYF	TGTGCCAGCAGCCGGGGGTCCAGCGGGAGTGTCACCTACGAGCAGTACTTC
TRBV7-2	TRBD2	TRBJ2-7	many	CASSLVPGGQYEQYF	TGTGCCAGCAGCTTAGTCCCGGGGGGGCAATACGAGCAGTACTTC
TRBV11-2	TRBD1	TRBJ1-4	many	CASSFPTRDRNEKLFF	TGTGCCAGCAGCTTCCCAACGCGGGACAGGAATGAAAAACTGTTTTTT
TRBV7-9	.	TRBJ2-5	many	CASSLRNGQETQYF	TGTGCCAGCAGCTTAAGGAACGGCCAAGAGACCCAGTACTTC
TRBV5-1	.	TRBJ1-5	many	CASSLAPGDGNQPQHF	TGCGCCAGCAGCTTGGCCCCAGGGGACGGCAATCAGCCCCAGCATTTT
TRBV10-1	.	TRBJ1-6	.	CASSENPGIGSPLHF	TGCGCCAGCAGTGAGAATCCGGGAATCGGGTCACCCCTCCACTTT
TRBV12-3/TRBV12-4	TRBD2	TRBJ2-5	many	CGPLCGTSGGEETQYF	TGTGGGCCCTTATGTGGGACTAGCGGAGGGGAGGAGACCCAGTACTTC
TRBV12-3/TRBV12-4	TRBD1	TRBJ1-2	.	CASSLVIGTGSFGYTF	TGTGCCAGCAGTTTAGTTATAGGGACAGGGTCTTTCGGCTACACCTTC